This T cell receptor beta chain was recovered during a study of blood T cell repertoires in COVID-19. On the study more broadly: Specimens from acute and convalescent COVID-19 originated in the United States, Italy and Spain. Sources were T cells, B-cell-depleted T cells, or PBMCs; the material itself was cDNA or gDNA.

Per the study methods: Reference gene primer amplification gave nucleated cell count estimates. Profiled with immunoSEQ multiplex PCR; TCRdb holds only in-frame clones, not every one. From that table come the V and J calls and clone size; the DNA was used to work out D and trimming. Here the sample spans some 150,000 clones, 86% being singletons. Germline loops: CDR1 SGHRS, CDR2 YFSETQ. The CDR3 runs 14 residues. V dropped 0 bases and J dropped 2 bases, with 7 bases sitting between them. This receptor was obtained from a man aged 65 to 79 with acute or convalescent COVID-19. J is TRBJ2-3 and V is TRBV5-1, with a possible D match to TRBD2 (6 bases). Sample: peripheral blood. CDR3: CASSLVDYTDTQYF. The CDR3 coding sequence is TGCGCCAGCAGCTTGGTGGACTACACAGATACGCAGTATTTT.